This TCR beta chain emerged from a study of T cells in Graves' hyperthyroidism and ophthalmopathy. Study-wide points: Expanded thyroid clonotypes (above 0.001) were mostly also found in blood.

Researchers took RNA transcripts and amplified the TCR beta CDR3 regions from them. The HTBI set primed first-round TCR CDR3 RT-PCR. A single record per CDR3 protein comes from TCRdb applying MiXCR to the multiplex PCR reads. In the table there are around 340,000 distinct CDR3 sequences, 16% of which are singletons. Details on this clonotype: Antigen specificity is unknown.

CDR3 size: 16 residues. Per germline, CDR1 LNHDA and CDR2 SQIVND (reference sequence). V gave up 5 bases and J gave up 5 bases; unmatched junction bases: 12. V gene TRBV19 combines with J gene TRBJ1-2; 9 nucleotides match TRBD1. The TCR comes from a young man with Graves' hyperthyroidism. Sequencing used blood. Here the CDR3 reads CASSPLSGQGPYGYTF. The CDR3 nucleotides read TGTGCCAGTAGTCCCTTAAGTGGACAGGGGCCTTATGGCTACACCTTC.